This T cell receptor (beta chain) is from a study of control samples from healthy donors and cancer patients. Here immunoSEQ multiplex PCR was the method, and the copy in TCRdb shows in-frame clones only, minus some. The sample has approximately 160,000 clones; around 90% are singletons. Trimming stripped 6 bases from V and 0 bases from J, with 11 bases between. Germline CDR1 SGHVS, CDR2 FQNEAQ. The CDR3 runs to 14 residues. Sequencing used blood. This chain joins TRBV7-8 and TRBJ1-1; D is unresolved. The TCR originated in a woman in her forties in good health. The CDR3 nucleotides read TGTGCCAGCAGGTTGGGAGGATTGAACACTGAAGCTTTCTTT. This translates into CASRLGGLNTEAFF.